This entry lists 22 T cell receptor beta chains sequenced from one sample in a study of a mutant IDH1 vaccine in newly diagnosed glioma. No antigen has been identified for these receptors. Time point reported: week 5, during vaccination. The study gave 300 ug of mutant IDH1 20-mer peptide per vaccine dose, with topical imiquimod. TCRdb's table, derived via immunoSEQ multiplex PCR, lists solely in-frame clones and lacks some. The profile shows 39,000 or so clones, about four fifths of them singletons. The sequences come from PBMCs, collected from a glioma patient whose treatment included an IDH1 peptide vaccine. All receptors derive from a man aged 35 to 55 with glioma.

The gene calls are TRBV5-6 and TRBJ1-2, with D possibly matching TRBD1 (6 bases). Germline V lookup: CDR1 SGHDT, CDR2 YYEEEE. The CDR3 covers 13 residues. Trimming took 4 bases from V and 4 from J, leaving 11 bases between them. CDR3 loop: CASSIWTAYGYTF. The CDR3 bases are TGTGCCAGCAGCATATGGACAGCCTATGGCTACACCTTC.

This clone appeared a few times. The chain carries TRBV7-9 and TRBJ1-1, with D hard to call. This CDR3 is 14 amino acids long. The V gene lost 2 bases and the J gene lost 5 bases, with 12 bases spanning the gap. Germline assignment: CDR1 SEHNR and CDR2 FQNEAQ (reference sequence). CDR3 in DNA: TGTGCCAGCAGCTTAAAGGCGGGCTATACTGAAGCTTTCTTT. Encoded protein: CASSLKAGYTEAFF.

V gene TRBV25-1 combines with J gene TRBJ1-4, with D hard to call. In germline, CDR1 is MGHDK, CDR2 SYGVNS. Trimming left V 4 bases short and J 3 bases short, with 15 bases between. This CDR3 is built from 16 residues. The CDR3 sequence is CASSGVDSDANEKLFF. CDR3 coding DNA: TGTGCCAGCAGTGGCGTGGATTCGGACGCTAATGAAAAACTGTTTTTT.

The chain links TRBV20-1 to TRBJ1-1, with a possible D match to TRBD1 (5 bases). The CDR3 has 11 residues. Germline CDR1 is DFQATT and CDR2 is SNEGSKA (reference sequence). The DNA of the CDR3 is TGCAGCCCTGGGGGGAACACTGAAGCTTTCTTT. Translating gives CSPGGNTEAFF.

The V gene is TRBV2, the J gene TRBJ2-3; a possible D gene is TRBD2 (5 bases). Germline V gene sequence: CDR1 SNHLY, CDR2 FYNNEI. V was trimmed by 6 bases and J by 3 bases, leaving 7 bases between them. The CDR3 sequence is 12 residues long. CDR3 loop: CASRTTTDTQYF. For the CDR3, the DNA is TGTGCCAGCAGGACTACGACAGATACGCAGTATTTT. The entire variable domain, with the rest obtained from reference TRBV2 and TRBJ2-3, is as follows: EPEVTQTPSHQVTQMGQEVILRCVPISNHLYFYWYRQILGQKVEFLVSFYNNEISEKSEIFDDQFSVERPDGSNFTLKIRSTKLEDSAMYFCASRTTTDTQYFGPGTRLTVL.

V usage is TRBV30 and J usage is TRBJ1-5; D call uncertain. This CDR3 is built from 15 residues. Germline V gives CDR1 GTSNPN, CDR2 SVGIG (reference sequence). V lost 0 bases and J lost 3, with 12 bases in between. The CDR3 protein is CAWSVGEANNQPQHF. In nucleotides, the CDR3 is TGTGCCTGGAGTGTTGGGGAGGCGAACAATCAGCCCCAGCATTTT.

The DNA for the CDR3 is TGTGCCAGCAGACGACAGGGGGCAGGTGAAAAACTGTTTTTT. Encoded protein: CASRRQGAGEKLFF. The rearrangement joins TRBV11-1 to TRBJ1-4; the match to TRBD1 covers 10 bases. CDR1 is SGHAT, CDR2 FQDESV, per germline (reference sequence). This CDR3 region has 14 residues. Losses at the gene ends were 6 bases for V and 7 bases for J; bases not matched to a gene: 5.

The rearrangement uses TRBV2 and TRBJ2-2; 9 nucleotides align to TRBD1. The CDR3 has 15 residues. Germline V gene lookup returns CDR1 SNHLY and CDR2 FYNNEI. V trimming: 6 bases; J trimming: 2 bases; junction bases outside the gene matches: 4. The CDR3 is CASRTGGRNTGELFF. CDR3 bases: TGTGCCAGCAGGACAGGGGGGAGAAACACCGGGGAGCTGTTTTTT.

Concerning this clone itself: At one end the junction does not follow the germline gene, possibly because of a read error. The CDR3 loop reads CASSLGDSDMDEQYF. The DNA of the CDR3 is TGTGCCAGCAGTTTGGGGGACAGCGACATGGACGAGCAGTACTTC. This chain links TRBV5-4 with TRBJ2-7; 7 bases are a match to TRBD1. The CDR3 is made up of 15 amino acids. Germline CDR1 and CDR2: SGHNT and YYREEE (reference sequence).

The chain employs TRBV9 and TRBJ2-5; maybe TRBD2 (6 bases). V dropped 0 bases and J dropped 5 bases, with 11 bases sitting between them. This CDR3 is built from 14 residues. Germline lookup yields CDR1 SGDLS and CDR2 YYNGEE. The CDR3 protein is CASSVANRGETQYF. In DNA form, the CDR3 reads TGTGCCAGCAGCGTAGCTAACCGGGGGGAGACCCAGTACTTC.

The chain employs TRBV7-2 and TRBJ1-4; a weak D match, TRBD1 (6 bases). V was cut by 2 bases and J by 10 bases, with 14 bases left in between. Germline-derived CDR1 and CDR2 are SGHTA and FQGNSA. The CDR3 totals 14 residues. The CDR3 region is CASSLSRTGTKLFF. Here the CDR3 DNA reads TGTGCCAGCAGCTTATCTCGTACAGGGACAAAACTGTTTTTT.

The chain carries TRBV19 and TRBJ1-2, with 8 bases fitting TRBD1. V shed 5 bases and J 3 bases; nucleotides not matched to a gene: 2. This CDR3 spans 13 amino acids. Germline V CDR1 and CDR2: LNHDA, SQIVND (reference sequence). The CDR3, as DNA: TGTGCCAGTAGTGGGACAGGCCACTATGGCTACACCTTC. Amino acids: CASSGTGHYGYTF.

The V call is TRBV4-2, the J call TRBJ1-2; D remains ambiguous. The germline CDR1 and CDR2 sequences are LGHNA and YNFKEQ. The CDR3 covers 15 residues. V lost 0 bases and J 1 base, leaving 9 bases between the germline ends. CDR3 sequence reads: CASSQEGNSNYGYTF. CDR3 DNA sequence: TGTGCCAGCAGCCAAGAAGGAAACAGTAACTATGGCTACACCTTC.

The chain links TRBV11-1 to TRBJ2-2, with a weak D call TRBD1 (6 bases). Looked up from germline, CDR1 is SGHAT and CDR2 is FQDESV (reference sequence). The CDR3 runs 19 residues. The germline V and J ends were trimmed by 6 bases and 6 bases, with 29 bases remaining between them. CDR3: CASSYPVGSLRGYAGELFF. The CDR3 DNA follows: TGTGCCAGCAGTTACCCAGTAGGGTCACTGAGGGGGTACGCCGGGGAGCTGTTTTTT.

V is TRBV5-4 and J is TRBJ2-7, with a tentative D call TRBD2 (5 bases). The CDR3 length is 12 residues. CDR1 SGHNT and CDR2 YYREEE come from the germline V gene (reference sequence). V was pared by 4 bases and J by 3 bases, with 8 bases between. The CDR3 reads CASSEGYYEQYF. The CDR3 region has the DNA TGTGCCAGCAGCGAGGGTTACTACGAGCAGTACTTC.

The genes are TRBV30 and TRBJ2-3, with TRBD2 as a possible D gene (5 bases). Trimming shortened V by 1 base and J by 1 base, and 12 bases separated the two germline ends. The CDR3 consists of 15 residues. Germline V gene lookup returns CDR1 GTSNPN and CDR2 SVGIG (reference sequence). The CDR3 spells CAWSGGLVGTDTQYF. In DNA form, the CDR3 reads TGTGCCTGGAGTGGTGGACTGGTGGGCACAGATACGCAGTATTTT.

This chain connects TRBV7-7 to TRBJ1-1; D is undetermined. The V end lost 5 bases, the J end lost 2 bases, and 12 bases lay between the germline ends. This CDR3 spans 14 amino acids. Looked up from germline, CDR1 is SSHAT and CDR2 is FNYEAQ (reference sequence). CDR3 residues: CASSPRVVNTEAFF. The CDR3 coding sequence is TGTGCCAGCAGCCCCCGAGTAGTCAACACTGAAGCTTTCTTT.

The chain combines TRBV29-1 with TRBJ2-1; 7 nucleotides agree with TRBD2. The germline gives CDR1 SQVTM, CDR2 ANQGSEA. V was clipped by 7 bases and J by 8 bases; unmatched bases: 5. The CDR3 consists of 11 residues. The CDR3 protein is CSAVGGYEQFF. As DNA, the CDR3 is TGCAGCGCAGTGGGGGGGTATGAGCAGTTCTTC.

CDR3 nucleotides: TGTGCCAGCAGCGACCGGATCAAGACCGGGGAGCTGTTTTTT. Protein product: CASSDRIKTGELFF. The rearrangement uses TRBV9 and TRBJ2-2; no clear D gene. The CDR3 sequence is 14 residues long. Trimming stripped 3 bases from V and 5 bases from J, with 11 bases between. Germline V gives CDR1 SGDLS, CDR2 YYNGEE.

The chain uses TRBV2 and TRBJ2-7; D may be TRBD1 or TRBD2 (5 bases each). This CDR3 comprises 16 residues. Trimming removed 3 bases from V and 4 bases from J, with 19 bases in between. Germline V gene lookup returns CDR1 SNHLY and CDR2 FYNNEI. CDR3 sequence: CASSDPSNGWGYEQYF. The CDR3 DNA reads TGTGCCAGCAGTGACCCCTCTAACGGATGGGGGTACGAGCAGTACTTC. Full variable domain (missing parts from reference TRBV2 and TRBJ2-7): EPEVTQTPSHQVTQMGQEVILRCVPISNHLYFYWYRQILGQKVEFLVSFYNNEISEKSEIFDDQFSVERPDGSNFTLKIRSTKLEDSAMYFCASSDPSNGWGYEQYFGPGTRLTVT.

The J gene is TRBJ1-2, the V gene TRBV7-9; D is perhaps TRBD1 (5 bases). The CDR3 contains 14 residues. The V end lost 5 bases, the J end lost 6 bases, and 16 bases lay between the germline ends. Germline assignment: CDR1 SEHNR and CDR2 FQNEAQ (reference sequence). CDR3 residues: CASSPSGGVNGYTF. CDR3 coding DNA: TGTGCCAGCAGCCCATCGGGGGGGGTCAATGGCTACACCTTC.

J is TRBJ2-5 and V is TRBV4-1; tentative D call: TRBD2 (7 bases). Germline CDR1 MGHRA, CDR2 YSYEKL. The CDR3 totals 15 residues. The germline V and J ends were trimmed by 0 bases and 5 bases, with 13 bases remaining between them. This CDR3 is CASSQDGTTGETQYF. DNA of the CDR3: TGCGCCAGCAGCCAAGATGGGACTACAGGGGAGACCCAGTACTTC.